The clone carrying this TCR beta chain was seen a handful of times. Its target is unknown. With 1 base removed from V and 0 bases from J, the gap between germline ends came to 6 bases. Germline V CDR1 and CDR2: SEHNR, FQNEAQ (reference sequence). The length of the CDR3 is 14 residues. During its preparation, the TCRbeta library received unique molecular identifiers. TCRdb called the PCR reads again in MiXCR, with one record for every CDR3 protein. The sample has some 440,000 distinct CDR3 sequences, 15% to 20% seen once. This entry is derived from a study of T-cell reconstitution after alpha-beta-depleted transplantation in children. Whole-study results and caveats: By about two months after transplant, alpha-beta T cells reportedly arose from several hundred graft clones that had expanded.

The V and J genes are TRBV7-9 and TRBJ2-5; a weak D match, TRBD2 (5 bases). Sequences were derived from PBMCs, mostly from graft donor cells, sampled 360 days after TCRalphabeta/CD19-depleted stem cell transplant. The sequence derives from a boy in the first two years of life who had a stem cell transplant for Wiskott-Aldrich syndrome, so the T cells may come from the graft donor. CDR3 sequence (DNA): TGTGCCAGCAGCTTAGGGAGGAACCAAGAGACCCAGTACTTC. As protein: CASSLGRNQETQYF.